The entry that follows covers one T cell receptor beta chain sequence. What it recognizes is unknown. An equimolar mix of two oligonucleotides served as the beta constant-region primer for TRBC1 and TRBC2. The ligated cDNA underwent four PCR rounds using SP2 and nested alpha and beta constant-region primers. Using its own MiXCR run on the UMI-ligation and nested PCR reads, TCRdb lists one record per CDR3 protein. The table includes more than 95,000 distinct CDR3 sequences, more than 12% detected once. The sample comes from a study of naive and memory T cell subsets. Study results and caveats: A few larger clonotypes appeared in naive repertoires, especially CD8, possibly memory cells re-expressing CD45RA. In CD4 and CD8 cells, diversity dropped from naive through EMRA.

From the second PCR step, alpha and beta chains were amplified apart. CD8 T cells were positively selected from what remained after CD4 positive selection. The CDR3 runs 14 residues. Germline CDR1 reads SEHNR; CDR2 reads FQNEAQ (reference sequence). The germline V and J ends were trimmed by 1 base and 6 bases, with 10 bases remaining between them. J is TRBJ2-4 and V is TRBV7-9; D possibly corresponds to TRBD1 (5 bases). The sequence derives from a human donor in good health. The sample taken for sequencing was naive CD8+ T cells from blood. The CDR3 loop reads CASSLGRDANIQYF. The DNA for the CDR3 is TGTGCCAGCAGCTTAGGCAGGGATGCAAACATTCAGTACTTC.